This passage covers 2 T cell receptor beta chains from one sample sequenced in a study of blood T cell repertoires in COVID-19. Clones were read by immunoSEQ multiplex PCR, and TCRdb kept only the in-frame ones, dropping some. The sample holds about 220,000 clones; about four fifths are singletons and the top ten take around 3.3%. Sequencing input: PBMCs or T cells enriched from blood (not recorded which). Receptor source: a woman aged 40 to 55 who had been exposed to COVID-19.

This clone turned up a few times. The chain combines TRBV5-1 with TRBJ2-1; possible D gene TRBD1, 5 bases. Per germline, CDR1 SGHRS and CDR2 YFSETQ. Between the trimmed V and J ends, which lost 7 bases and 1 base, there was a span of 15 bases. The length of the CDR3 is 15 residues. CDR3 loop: CASDKGSQSYNEQFF. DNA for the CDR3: TGCGCCAGCGATAAGGGGTCACAATCCTACAATGAGCAGTTCTTC.

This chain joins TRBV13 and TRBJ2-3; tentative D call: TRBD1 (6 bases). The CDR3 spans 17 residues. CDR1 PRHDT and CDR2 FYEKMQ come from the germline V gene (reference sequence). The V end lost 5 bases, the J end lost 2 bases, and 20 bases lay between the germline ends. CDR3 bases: TGTGCCAGCAGCCAAAGATCCGGGACACCTATCACAGATACGCAGTATTTT. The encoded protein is CASSQRSGTPITDTQYF.